The 18 T cell receptor beta chains below come from one sample, sequenced in a study of blood T cell repertoires in COVID-19. Generated by immunoSEQ multiplex PCR, the TCRdb table keeps only in-frame clones and is missing some. The repertoire holds 200,000 or so clones, with about 87% as singletons. The sample consisted of peripheral blood. These receptors all come from a man between 65 and 79 years old with acute or convalescent COVID-19.

V is TRBV11-2 and J is TRBJ2-1; TRBD2 matches at 10 bases. Germline CDR1 is SGHAT and CDR2 is FQNNGV. V shed 0 bases, J shed 15 bases, and the junction held 2 bases outside the gene matches. The CDR3 has 12 amino acids. The CDR3 is CASSLDTSGVFF. The CDR3 bases are TGTGCCAGCAGCTTAGATACTAGCGGGGTGTTCTTC.

The chain recombines TRBV7-2 with TRBJ1-1, with 8 bases fitting TRBD1. Germline V gives CDR1 SGHTA, CDR2 FQGNSA. The CDR3 is made up of 15 amino acids. Unmatched junction bases numbered 1, after V lost 1 base and J lost 0 bases. CDR3 residues: CASSLEDRVNTEAFF. The CDR3 bases are TGTGCCAGCAGCTTAGAGGACAGGGTGAACACTGAAGCTTTCTTT.

This chain links TRBV6-5 with TRBJ1-2; possible D gene TRBD1, 6 bases. The CDR3 has 15 residues. The germline CDR1 and CDR2 sequences are MNHEY and SVGAGI. Trimming took off 7 bases at V and 3 bases at J, with 18 bases between the two ends. CDR3 region: CASTRQAVGDYGYTF. CDR3 DNA: TGTGCCAGCACTAGACAGGCGGTAGGGGACTATGGCTACACCTTC.

This clone turned up a few times. V and J are TRBV24-1 and TRBJ2-1, with 10 bases lining up with TRBD1. Looked up from germline, CDR1 is KGHDR and CDR2 is SFDVKD. CDR3 length: 19 residues. V lost 3 bases to trimming and J lost 4 bases; unmatched junction nucleotides: 14. The CDR3 nucleotides are TGTGCCACCAGTGATACCCCCGGGACAGGGGCTAGGGCGTACAATGAGCAGTTCTTC. Protein: CATSDTPGTGARAYNEQFF.

In this sample, this clone turned up once. The J gene is TRBJ1-1, the V gene TRBV28, with a weak D call TRBD1 (5 bases). Trimming removed 4 bases at V and 3 bases at J, with 6 bases between. Germline values: CDR1 MDHEN, CDR2 SYDVKM. This CDR3 has 12 amino acids. Here the CDR3 DNA reads TGTGCCAGCAGTTCGGGGGACACTGAAGCTTTCTTT. Protein sequence: CASSSGDTEAFF. The full variable domain, with the rest looked up from reference TRBV28 and TRBJ1-1, is DVKVTQSSRYLVKRTGEKVFLECVQDMDHENMFWYRQDPGLGLRLIYFSYDVKMKEKGDIPEGYSVSREKKERFSLILESASTNQTSMYLCASSSGDTEAFFGQGTRLTVV.

CDR3 sequence: CATSVAGADTQYF. The CDR3 DNA reads TGTGCCACCAGCGTAGCGGGCGCAGATACGCAGTATTTT. This chain links TRBV24-1 with TRBJ2-3; 7 bases are shared with TRBD2. CDR1 and CDR2 from the germline V gene are KGHDR and SFDVKD. The CDR3 is made up of 13 amino acids. V lost 7 bases, J lost 4 bases, and 4 bases stayed unmatched.

The rearrangement uses TRBV6-4 and TRBJ2-2; 9 positions agree with TRBD2. With V trimmed by 6 bases and J by 2 bases, 7 bases remained unmatched. CDR3 length: 16 amino acids. Germline-derived CDR1 and CDR2 are MRHNA and SNTAGT. The CDR3, as DNA: TGTGCCAGCAGCCCCGGGACTAGCTTAAACACCGGGGAGCTGTTTTTT. It yields the protein CASSPGTSLNTGELFF.

V usage is TRBV4-3 and J usage is TRBJ1-2; D gene unclear. CDR1 is LGHNA and CDR2 is YSLEER in the germline V gene. The CDR3 runs to 14 residues. Trimming pared 0 bases from V and 8 bases from J, leaving 13 bases between. The CDR3 sequence: CASSQDSGPFGYTF. The CDR3, as DNA: TGCGCCAGCAGCCAAGATAGCGGGCCTTTCGGCTACACCTTC.

V is TRBV24-1 and J is TRBJ2-3, with D possibly matching TRBD2 (5 bases). The CDR3 extends over 14 amino acids. V lost 5 bases, J lost 2 bases, and 10 bases lay in between. The germline CDR1 and CDR2 sequences are KGHDR and SFDVKD. The CDR3 here is CATSVERNTDTQYF. CDR3 nucleotides: TGTGCCACCAGTGTGGAGCGGAACACAGATACGCAGTATTTT.

The chain couples TRBV3-1 (or the pseudogene TRBV3-2) to TRBJ1-3; D remains unclear. The V and J ends lost 4 bases and 4 bases respectively, with 8 bases between them. The CDR3 consists of 13 residues. CDR1 LGHDT and CDR2 YNNKEL come from the germline V gene (reference sequence). The CDR3 DNA is TGTGCCAGCAGCCTCCTACAGGGAAACACCATATATTTT. Protein: CASSLLQGNTIYF.

This clone has only one observation. This chain links TRBV18 with TRBJ1-2; 8 nucleotides align to TRBD1. Looked up from germline, CDR1 is KGHSH and CDR2 is LQKENI. The junction had 1 base not matched to a gene; V was cut back by 2 bases and J by 8 bases. The CDR3 has 12 residues. The CDR3 DNA reads as TGTGCCAGCTCACCAGGACAGGGCGGCTACACCTTC. Amino acid sequence: CASSPGQGGYTF. Together with reference TRBV18 and TRBJ1-2, the CDR3 gives the full variable domain: NAGVMQNPRHLVRRRGQEARLRCSPMKGHSHVYWYRQLPEEGLKFMVYLQKENIIDESGMPKERFSAEFPKEGPSILRIQQVVRGDSAAYFCASSPGQGGYTFGSGTRLTVV.

This chain connects TRBV6-5 to TRBJ2-4, with a possible D match to TRBD1 (6 bases). V was shortened by 6 bases and J by 0 bases, with 9 bases between the two germline ends. The CDR3 contains 14 residues. Per germline, CDR1 MNHEY and CDR2 SVGAGI. CDR3 region: CASRDSIAKNIQYF. The DNA for the CDR3 is TGTGCCAGCAGGGACAGCATAGCCAAAAACATTCAGTACTTC.

This clone was detected a few times. The V and J genes are TRBV7-2 and TRBJ1-1; TRBD1 might be the D (5 bases). Trimming stripped 5 bases from V and 4 bases from J, with 14 bases between. Germline lookup yields CDR1 SGHTA and CDR2 FQGNSA. This CDR3 comprises 14 residues. CDR3 in amino acids: CASSTFGGGTEAFF. The DNA of the CDR3 is TGTGCCAGCAGCACCTTTGGGGGGGGCACTGAAGCTTTCTTT.

On this clone itself: A junction boundary mismatches the germline segment, possibly from a read error. This chain connects TRBV5-4 to TRBJ1-2; TRBD1 matches at 7 bases. This CDR3 is 14 amino acids long. CDR1 is SGHNT and CDR2 is YYREEE in the germline V gene (reference sequence). CDR3: CASSLAIGTQGILF. CDR3 nucleotides: TGTGCCAGCAGCTTGGCTATCGGGACACAGGGGATTCTCTTC.

The chain recombines TRBV14 with TRBJ1-6; maybe TRBD1 (6 bases). The V end was cut by 0 bases, the J end by 7 bases, with 7 bases between. CDR1 is SGHDN, CDR2 FVKESK, per germline. There are 14 residues in the CDR3. Here the CDR3 reads CASSQDRGNSPLHF. CDR3 coding DNA: TGTGCCAGCAGCCAAGATAGGGGGAATTCACCCCTCCACTTT.

The gene calls are TRBV10-3 and TRBJ1-2; D is undetermined. The CDR3 spans 14 residues. Germline V gives CDR1 ENHRY, CDR2 SYGVKD. The V end lost 2 bases, the J end lost 5 bases, and 12 bases lay between the germline ends. CDR3 residues: CAISEREEIYGYTF. CDR3 sequence (DNA): TGTGCCATCAGTGAGAGGGAGGAAATTTATGGCTACACCTTC.

The chain is built from TRBV11-2 and TRBJ2-7, with TRBD1 identical over 7 bases. This CDR3 has 15 amino acids. Germline-derived CDR1 and CDR2 are SGHAT and FQNNGV. V lost 1 base, J lost 2 bases, and 5 bases stayed unmatched. CDR3 coding DNA: TGTGCCAGCAGCTTAGCGACAGGGCCCCCCTACGAGCAGTACTTC. This gives the protein CASSLATGPPYEQYF.

This rearrangement joins TRBV18 to TRBJ2-7; D is unclear. Germline V gives CDR1 KGHSH, CDR2 LQKENI. This CDR3 comprises 13 residues. Trimming left V 6 bases short and J 4 bases short, with 13 bases between. Here the CDR3 DNA reads TGTGCCAGCTCCGTTAGTGGGCAGTACGAGCAGTACTTC. It encodes CASSVSGQYEQYF.